A single sample is the source of the 21 T cell receptor beta chains below, sequenced in a study of blood T cell repertoires in COVID-19 (dated by TCRdb to between 2020 and 2021). Library creation used the immunoSEQ multiplex PCR assay. TCRdb stores this immuneACCESS table with in-frame sequences only. Part of the clones is absent; in the studies checked, under half of the shortfall reflects unresolved V genes, and no reason is known for the rest. The sample includes 25,000 to 30,000 clones, with approximately 87% observed a single time. The ten biggest clones cover about 6% of the sample. The sequenced sample consisted of peripheral blood. These receptors were obtained from a human donor in a cohort sampled during active COVID-19.

Written as DNA, the CDR3 is TGTGCCAGCAGGGGACTGGGGGGGCGGAATGAAGCTTTCTTT. This translates into CASRGLGGRNEAFF. This chain joins TRBV27 and TRBJ1-1; TRBD1 might be the D (6 bases). V was trimmed by 6 bases and J by 7 bases, leaving 18 bases between them. This CDR3 is built from 14 residues. Germline loops: CDR1 MNHEY, CDR2 SMNVEV (reference sequence).

The rearrangement uses TRBV6-2 or TRBV6-3 and TRBJ2-7; 8 bases are a match to TRBD1. The CDR3 loop spans 16 amino acids. Germline V CDR1 and CDR2: MNHEY, SVGEGT. Trimming at V came to 2 bases and at J to 3 bases, leaving 9 bases not matched to a gene. The CDR3 nucleotides read TGTGCCAGCAGTTACGGGGACAGGACGGGGGTCTACGAGCAGTACTTC. Translation gives CASSYGDRTGVYEQYF.

The rearrangement uses TRBV27 and TRBJ2-3, with D perhaps TRBD1 (6 bases). The CDR3 is 15 amino acids. Trimming cost V 11 bases and J 4 bases, with 22 bases left between them. Germline V gene sequence: CDR1 MNHEY, CDR2 SMNVEV (reference sequence). The CDR3 region is CASSLGASRPDTQYF. CDR3 coding DNA: TGTGCCTCATCCCTGGGGGCTTCCCGCCCAGATACGCAGTATTTT.

The chain combines TRBV14 with TRBJ2-7; D might be TRBD1 (5 bases). This CDR3 has 15 amino acids. Trimming left V 5 bases short and J 6 bases short, with 20 bases between. CDR1 is SGHDN and CDR2 is FVKESK in the germline V gene. CDR3 protein: CASSTRQIQLGEQYF. The CDR3 nucleotides read TGTGCCAGCAGCACCCGACAGATACAACTCGGCGAGCAGTACTTC. The full variable domain, with the rest looked up from reference TRBV14 and TRBJ2-7, is EAGVTQFPSHSVIEKGQTVTLRCDPISGHDNLYWYRRVMGKEIKFLLHFVKESKQDESGMPNNRFLAERTGGTYSTLKVQPAELEDSGVYFCASSTRQIQLGEQYFGPGTRLTVT.

The chain carries TRBV2 and TRBJ2-1; 13 nucleotides line up with TRBD2. This CDR3 region has 16 residues. Trimming cost V 6 bases and J 7 bases; bases outside gene matches: 9. CDR1 is SNHLY, CDR2 FYNNEI, per germline. The CDR3 sequence is CASRERLAGGENEQFF. CDR3 sequence (DNA): TGTGCCAGCAGGGAGCGACTAGCGGGGGGTGAAAATGAGCAGTTCTTC.

This chain uses TRBV21-1 with TRBJ1-5. TRBV21-1 is a pseudogene segment. This CDR3 region has 18 residues. The CDR3 nucleotides read TGTGCCAGCAGACTCAAAAAAACGAGGGGAGGAACCAATCAGCCCCAGCATTTT. This encodes CASRLKKTRGGTNQPQHF.

The chain recombines TRBV6-5 with TRBJ1-6; TRBD1 aligns across 7 bases. The junction had 4 bases not matched to a gene; V was cut back by 7 bases and J by 1 base. The germline gives CDR1 MNHEY, CDR2 SVGAGI. The CDR3 loop spans 15 amino acids. CDR3 region: CASITGESYNSPLHF. CDR3 nucleotide sequence: TGTGCCAGCATTACAGGGGAGTCCTATAATTCACCCCTCCACTTT.

The rearrangement uses TRBV6-4 and TRBJ1-6, with D maybe TRBD1 (5 bases). Germline V CDR1 and CDR2: MRHNA, SNTAGT. V was cut by 3 bases and J by 6 bases, with 12 bases left in between. The CDR3 spans 15 residues. CDR3 bases: TGTGCCAGCAGTGAGTTCCGGGGGGTTAATTCACCCCTCCACTTT. This codes for CASSEFRGVNSPLHF.

The V call is TRBV7-9, the J call TRBJ1-4; perhaps TRBD1 as D (6 bases). The V end was cut by 7 bases, the J end by 7 bases, with 16 bases between. Germline CDR1 and CDR2: SEHNR and FQNEAQ (reference sequence). The CDR3 covers 14 residues. The CDR3 spells CASNRGQLGEKLFF. The CDR3 bases are TGTGCCAGCAACCGCGGACAGTTGGGTGAAAAACTGTTTTTT.

The chain is built from TRBV10-2 and TRBJ2-1, with 10 bases identical to TRBD2. Germline CDR1 is WSHSY and CDR2 is SAAADI. This CDR3 is 15 amino acids long. J was trimmed by 4 bases and V by 7 bases; bases with no gene match: 7. The CDR3 nucleotides are TGCGCCAGCAAGGAGAAGCGGGGGGGATACAATGAGCAGTTCTTC. This gives the protein CASKEKRGGYNEQFF.

The rearrangement joins TRBV7-2 to TRBJ1-5, with D possibly matching TRBD1 (6 bases). Germline-derived CDR1 and CDR2 are SGHTA and FQGNSA. CDR3 length equals 14 residues. V was pared by 1 base and J by 5 bases, with 9 bases between. In DNA, the CDR3 is TGTGCCAGCAGCTTAGAACAGGGATATCAGCCCCAGCATTTT. Amino acids: CASSLEQGYQPQHF.

The V and J genes are TRBV19 and TRBJ1-5; no clear D gene. The V gene lost 4 bases and the J gene lost 1 base, with 11 bases spanning the gap. Germline V gene lookup returns CDR1 LNHDA and CDR2 SQIVND (reference sequence). The CDR3 is 15 residues long. The CDR3 DNA follows: TGTGCCAGTAGTACCAGCGGAGGGAGCAATCAGCCCCAGCATTTT. Protein product: CASSTSGGSNQPQHF.

The chain links TRBV10-3 to TRBJ2-1, with 8 positions matching TRBD1. The germline gives CDR1 ENHRY, CDR2 SYGVKD. This CDR3 contains 15 residues. V gave up 3 bases and J gave up 7 bases; unmatched junction bases: 8. As DNA, the CDR3 is TGTGCCATCAGTGACCCCGGACAGGGAAGTAATGAGCAGTTCTTC. Amino acid sequence: CAISDPGQGSNEQFF.

This rearrangement joins TRBV15 to TRBJ1-2; tentative D call: TRBD1 (5 bases). This CDR3 has 16 amino acids. Trimming shortened V by 2 bases and J by 4 bases, and 17 bases separated the two germline ends. Germline V gene lookup returns CDR1 LNHNV and CDR2 YYDKDF (reference sequence). The CDR3 loop reads CATSRSREGWSYGYTF. The CDR3 DNA reads TGTGCCACCAGCAGATCCAGGGAAGGATGGTCCTATGGCTACACCTTC.

This clone was counted a few times. The chain has TRBV6-6 and TRBJ1-6, with unresolved D. The CDR3 has 15 residues. Germline V gives CDR1 MNHNY, CDR2 SVGAGI (reference sequence). Trimming took 3 bases from V and 6 from J, leaving 12 bases between them. The CDR3 DNA is TGTGCCAGCAGTTATACCGACTATCCTAATTCACCCCTCCACTTT. Its protein product is CASSYTDYPNSPLHF.

This chain connects TRBV24-1 to TRBJ1-1, with D hard to call. Deletions cut 6 bases from V and 0 bases from J, with 10 bases between. This CDR3 comprises 14 residues. CDR1 and CDR2 from the germline V gene are KGHDR and SFDVKD. The CDR3 sequence: CATSSGGMNTEAFF. CDR3 DNA sequence: TGTGCCACCAGTTCAGGCGGGATGAACACTGAAGCTTTCTTT.

The chain carries TRBV12-3 or TRBV12-4 and TRBJ2-5; weak D call: TRBD2 (5 bases). The CDR3 spans 13 residues. Trimming shortened V by 4 bases and J by 5 bases, and 11 bases separated the two germline ends. The CDR3 sequence: CASSSAGMETQYF. In DNA form, the CDR3 reads TGTGCCAGCAGTTCCGCCGGGATGGAGACCCAGTACTTC.

The rearrangement uses TRBV3-1 (or the pseudogene TRBV3-2) and TRBJ2-3, with 7 bases identical to TRBD2. Per the germline V gene, CDR1 is LGHDT and CDR2 is YNNKEL (reference sequence). CDR3 size: 16 residues. V lost 0 bases and J lost 6; bases outside the gene matches: 9. CDR3 sequence (DNA): TGTGCCAGCAGCCAAGAAGGGAGGGGAGTACTGGATACGCAGTATTTT. It translates to CASSQEGRGVLDTQYF.

The rearrangement links TRBV24-1 to TRBJ1-2; D remains ambiguous. The CDR3 spans 13 residues. V was pared by 4 bases and J by 4 bases, with 9 bases between. Germline V gene lookup returns CDR1 KGHDR and CDR2 SFDVKD. This chain's CDR3 is CATSESGAYGYTF. CDR3 coding DNA: TGTGCCACCAGTGAGTCCGGAGCCTATGGCTACACCTTC.

The chain recombines TRBV10-1 with TRBJ2-2, with D unclear. V gave up 6 bases and J gave up 0 bases, with 8 bases separating them. This CDR3 has 14 amino acids. CDR1 and CDR2 from the germline V gene are WNHNN and SYGVQD (reference sequence). The CDR3 coding sequence is TGCGCCAGCAGGGAACGGGCGAACACCGGGGAGCTGTTTTTT. This sequence encodes CASRERANTGELFF.

In its sample, this clone was seen once. The J gene is TRBJ2-7, the V gene TRBV10-3; possibly TRBD2 for D (5 bases). This CDR3 spans 13 amino acids. Per the germline V gene, CDR1 is ENHRY and CDR2 is SYGVKD. The V gene lost 7 bases and the J gene lost 1 base, with 11 bases spanning the gap. The CDR3 here is CAITPDSSYEQYF. The CDR3 region has the DNA TGTGCCATCACTCCGGACTCGTCCTACGAGCAGTACTTC.